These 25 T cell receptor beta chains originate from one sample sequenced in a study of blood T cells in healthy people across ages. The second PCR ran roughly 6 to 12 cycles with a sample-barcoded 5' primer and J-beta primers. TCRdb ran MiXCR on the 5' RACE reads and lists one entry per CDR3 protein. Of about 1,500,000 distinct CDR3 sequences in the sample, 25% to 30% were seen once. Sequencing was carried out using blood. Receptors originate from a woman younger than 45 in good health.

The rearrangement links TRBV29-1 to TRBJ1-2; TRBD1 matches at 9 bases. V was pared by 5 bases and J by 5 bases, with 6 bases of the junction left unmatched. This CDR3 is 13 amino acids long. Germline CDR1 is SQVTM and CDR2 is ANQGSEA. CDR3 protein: CSVQDRGKYGYTF. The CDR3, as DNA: TGCAGCGTTCAGGACAGGGGAAAGTATGGCTACACCTTC. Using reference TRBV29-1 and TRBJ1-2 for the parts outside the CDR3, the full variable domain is SAVISQKPSRDICQRGTSLTIQCQVDSQVTMMFWYRQQPGQSLTLIATANQGSEATYESGFVIDKFPISRPNLTFSTLTVSNMSPEDSSIYLCSVQDRGKYGYTFGSGTRLTVV.

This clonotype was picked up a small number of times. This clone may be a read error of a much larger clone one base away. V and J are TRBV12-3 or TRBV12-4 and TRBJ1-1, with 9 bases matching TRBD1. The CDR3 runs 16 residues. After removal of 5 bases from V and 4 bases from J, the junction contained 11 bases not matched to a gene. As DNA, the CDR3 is TGTGCCAGCAGTGGTCCGGGACAGGGAGGGTCCACTGAAGCTTTCTTT. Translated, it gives CASSGPGQGGSTEAFF.

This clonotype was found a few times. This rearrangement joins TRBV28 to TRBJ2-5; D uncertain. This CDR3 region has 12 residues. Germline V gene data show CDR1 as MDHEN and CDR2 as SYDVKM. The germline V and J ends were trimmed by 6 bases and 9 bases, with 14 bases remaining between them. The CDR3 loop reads CASSFADGAQYF. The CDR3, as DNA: TGTGCCAGCAGCTTCGCGGATGGGGCCCAGTACTTC.

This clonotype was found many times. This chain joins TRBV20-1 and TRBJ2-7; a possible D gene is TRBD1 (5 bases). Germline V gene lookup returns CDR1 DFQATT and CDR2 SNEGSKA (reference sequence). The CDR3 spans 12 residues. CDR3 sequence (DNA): TGCAGCGCCCTCAGGGATCCCTACGAGCAGTACTTC. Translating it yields CSALRDPYEQYF.

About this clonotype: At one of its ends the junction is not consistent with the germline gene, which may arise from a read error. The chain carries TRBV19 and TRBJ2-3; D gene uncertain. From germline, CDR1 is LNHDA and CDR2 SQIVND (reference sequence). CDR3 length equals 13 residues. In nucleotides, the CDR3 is TGTGCCAGTAGCTTCAGGTCGGCAGATACGCAGTGTTTT. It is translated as CASSFRSADTQCF.

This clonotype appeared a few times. CDR3 sequence (DNA): TGTGCCAGCAGTTGGGGGGAAGGTGAGCAGTTCTTC. This gives the protein CASSWGEGEQFF. The rearrangement uses TRBV6-5 and TRBJ2-1, with D possibly matching TRBD2 (6 bases). V was clipped by 4 bases and J by 9 bases, with 10 bases between them. CDR3 length equals 12 residues. Germline-derived CDR1 and CDR2 are MNHEY and SVGAGI.

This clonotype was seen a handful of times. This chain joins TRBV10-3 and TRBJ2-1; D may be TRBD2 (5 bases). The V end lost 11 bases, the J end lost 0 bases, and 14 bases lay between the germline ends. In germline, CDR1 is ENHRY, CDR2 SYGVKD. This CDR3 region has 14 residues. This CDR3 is CASRAENSYNEQFF. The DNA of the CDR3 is TGTGCCTCCAGAGCGGAAAACTCCTACAATGAGCAGTTCTTC.

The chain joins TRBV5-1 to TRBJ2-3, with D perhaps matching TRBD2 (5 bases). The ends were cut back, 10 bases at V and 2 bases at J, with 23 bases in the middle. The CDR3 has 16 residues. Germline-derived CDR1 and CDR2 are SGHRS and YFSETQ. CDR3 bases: TGCGCCCTAGTGGGCCGTCGGGGAAGTGACACAGATACGCAGTATTTT. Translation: CALVGRRGSDTDTQYF.

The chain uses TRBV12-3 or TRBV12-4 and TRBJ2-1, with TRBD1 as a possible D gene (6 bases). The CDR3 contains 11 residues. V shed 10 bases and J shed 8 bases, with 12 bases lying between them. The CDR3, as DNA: TGTGCCACCACTCACAGGGATGAGCAGTTCTTC. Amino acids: CATTHRDEQFF.

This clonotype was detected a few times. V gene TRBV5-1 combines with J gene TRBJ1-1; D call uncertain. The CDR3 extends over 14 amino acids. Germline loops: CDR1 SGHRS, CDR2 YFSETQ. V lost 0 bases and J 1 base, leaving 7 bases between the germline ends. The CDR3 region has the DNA TGCGCCAGCAGCTTGGGTTCCGAGAACACTGAAGCTTTCTTT. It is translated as CASSLGSENTEAFF.

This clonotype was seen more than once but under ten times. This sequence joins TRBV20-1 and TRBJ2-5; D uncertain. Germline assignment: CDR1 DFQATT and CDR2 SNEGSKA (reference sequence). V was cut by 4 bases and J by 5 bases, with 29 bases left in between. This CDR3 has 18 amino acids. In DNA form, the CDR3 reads TGCAGTGCTATGTTCTTTTCGATTGCGGAAGTTGACGGGGAGACCCAGTACTTC. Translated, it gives CSAMFFSIAEVDGETQYF.

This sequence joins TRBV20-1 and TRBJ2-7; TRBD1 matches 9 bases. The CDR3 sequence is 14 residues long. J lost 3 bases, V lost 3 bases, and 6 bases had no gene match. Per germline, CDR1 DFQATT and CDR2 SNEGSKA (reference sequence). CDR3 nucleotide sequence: TGCAGTGCTAGGATGCCGGGACAGGGCTACGAGCAGTACTTC. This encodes CSARMPGQGYEQYF.

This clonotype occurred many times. DNA for the CDR3: TGTGCCAGCAGCTTAGGTACTGCGGACTACGAGCAGTACTTC. Its translation: CASSLGTADYEQYF. The rearrangement uses TRBV7-8 and TRBJ2-7; D gene ambiguous. CDR3 length: 14 amino acids. Between the trimmed V and J ends, which lost 1 base and 3 bases, there was a span of 10 bases. CDR1 SGHVS and CDR2 FQNEAQ come from the germline V gene.

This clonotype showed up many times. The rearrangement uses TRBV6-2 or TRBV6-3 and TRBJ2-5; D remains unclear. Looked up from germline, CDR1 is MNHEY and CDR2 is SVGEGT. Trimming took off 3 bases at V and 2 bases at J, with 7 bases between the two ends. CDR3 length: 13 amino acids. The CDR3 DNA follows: TGTGCCAGCAGTTATAAAGATCAAGAGACCCAGTACTTC. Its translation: CASSYKDQETQYF.

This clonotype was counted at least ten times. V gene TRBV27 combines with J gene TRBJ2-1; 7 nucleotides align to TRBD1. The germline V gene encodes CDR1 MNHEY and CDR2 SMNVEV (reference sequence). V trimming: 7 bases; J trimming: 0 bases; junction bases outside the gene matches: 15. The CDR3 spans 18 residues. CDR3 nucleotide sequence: TGTGCCAGCATGTCTCCAGGGGGAATAACCGTCTCCTACAATGAGCAGTTCTTC. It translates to CASMSPGGITVSYNEQFF.

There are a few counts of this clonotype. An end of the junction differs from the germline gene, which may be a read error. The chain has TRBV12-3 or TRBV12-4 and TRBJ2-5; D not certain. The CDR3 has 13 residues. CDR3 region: CASSLQRKEAQYF. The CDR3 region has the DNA TGTGCCAGCAGCCTCCAACGGAAAGAGGCCCAGTACTTC.

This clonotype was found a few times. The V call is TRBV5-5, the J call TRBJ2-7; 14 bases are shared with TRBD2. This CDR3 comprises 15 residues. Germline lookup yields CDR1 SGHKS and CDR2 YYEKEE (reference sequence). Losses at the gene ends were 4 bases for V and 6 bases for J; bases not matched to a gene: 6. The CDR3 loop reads CASSPGTSGRREQYF. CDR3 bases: TGTGCCAGCAGCCCTGGGACTAGCGGGAGACGCGAGCAGTACTTC.

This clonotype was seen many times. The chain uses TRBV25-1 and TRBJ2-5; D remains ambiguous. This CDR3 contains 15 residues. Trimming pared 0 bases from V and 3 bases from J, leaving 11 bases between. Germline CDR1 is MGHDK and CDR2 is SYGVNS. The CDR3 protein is CASSEYVGSEETQYF. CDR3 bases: TGTGCCAGCAGTGAATATGTTGGTTCGGAAGAGACCCAGTACTTC.

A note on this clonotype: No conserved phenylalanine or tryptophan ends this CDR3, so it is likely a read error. This CDR3 reads CASSPRDGGYGYTA. For the CDR3, the DNA is TGTGCCAGCAGTCCCCGGGACGGAGGCTATGGCTACACCGCC. V usage is TRBV27 and J usage is TRBJ1-2; weak D call: TRBD1 (5 bases). Germline CDR1 reads MNHEY; CDR2 reads SMNVEV (reference sequence). V was shortened by 5 bases and J by 4 bases, with 14 bases between the two germline ends. This CDR3 is built from 14 residues.

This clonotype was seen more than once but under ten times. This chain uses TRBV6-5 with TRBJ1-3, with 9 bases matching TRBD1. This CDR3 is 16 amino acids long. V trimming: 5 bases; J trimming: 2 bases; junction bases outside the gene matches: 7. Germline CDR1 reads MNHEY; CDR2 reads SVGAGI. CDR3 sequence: CASSPGTGRPGNTIYF. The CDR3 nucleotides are TGTGCCAGCAGTCCCGGGACAGGGCGTCCTGGAAACACCATATATTTT.

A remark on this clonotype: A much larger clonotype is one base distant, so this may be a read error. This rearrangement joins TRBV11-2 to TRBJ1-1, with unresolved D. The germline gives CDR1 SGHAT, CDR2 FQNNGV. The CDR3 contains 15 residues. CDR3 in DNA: TGTACCAGCACCTTCGCGGACCTCATGAACACTGAAGCTTTCTTT. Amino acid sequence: CTSTFADLMNTEAFF.

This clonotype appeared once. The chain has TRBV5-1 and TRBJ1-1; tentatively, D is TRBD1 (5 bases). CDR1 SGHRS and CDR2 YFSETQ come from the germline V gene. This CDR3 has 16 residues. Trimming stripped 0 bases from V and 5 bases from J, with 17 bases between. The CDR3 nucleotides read TGCGCCAGCAGCTTGGTCCAGGGAGGAGGTAGGACTGAAGCTTTCTTT. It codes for CASSLVQGGGRTEAFF.

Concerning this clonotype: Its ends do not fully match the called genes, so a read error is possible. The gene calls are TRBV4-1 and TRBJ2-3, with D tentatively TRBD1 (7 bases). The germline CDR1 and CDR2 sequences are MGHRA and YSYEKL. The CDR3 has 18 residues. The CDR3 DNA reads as TGCGCCAGCAGCCAGGCTACTTTCGGAACGGGCGGGACAGATACGCGGTATTTT. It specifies CASSQATFGTGGTDTRYF.

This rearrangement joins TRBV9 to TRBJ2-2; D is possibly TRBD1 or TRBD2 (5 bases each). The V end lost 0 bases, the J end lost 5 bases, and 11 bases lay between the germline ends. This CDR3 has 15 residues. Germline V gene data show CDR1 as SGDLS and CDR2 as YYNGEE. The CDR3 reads CASSVGGAGTGELFF. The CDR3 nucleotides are TGTGCCAGCAGCGTAGGAGGGGCAGGAACCGGGGAGCTGTTTTTT.

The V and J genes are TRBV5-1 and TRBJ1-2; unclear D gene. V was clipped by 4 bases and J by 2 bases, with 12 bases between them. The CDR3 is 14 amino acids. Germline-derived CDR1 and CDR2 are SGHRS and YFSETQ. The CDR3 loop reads CASSADRDNYGYTF. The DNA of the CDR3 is TGCGCCAGCAGCGCCGACCGAGACAACTATGGCTACACCTTC. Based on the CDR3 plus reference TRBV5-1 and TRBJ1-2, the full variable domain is KAGVTQTPRYLIKTRGQQVTLSCSPISGHRSVSWYQQTPGQGLQFLFEYFSETQRNKGNFPGRFSGRQFSNSRSEMNVSTLELGDSALYLCASSADRDNYGYTFGSGTRLTVV.